This T cell receptor beta chain originates from a study of cytomegalovirus exposure and HLA in healthy donors. Study summary: Earlier work reported approximately 110 million unique TCR beta sequences from about 200 million T cells. Study results and limitations: One cluster of highly shared sequence variants probably arose as a sequencing artifact. Analysis performed later found under 20,000 TCR beta sequences associated with HLA alleles at 0.05 false discovery rate.

The PCR made use of 60 Vbeta and 13 Jbeta primers. Data came from immunoSEQ multiplex PCR; TCRdb stores just in-frame clones and leaves some out. The sample gives approximately 150,000 clones, 65% to 80% of which show up once; about 4.5% is in the top ten. Germline CDR1 reads MGHDK; CDR2 reads SYGVNS. The CDR3 totals 16 residues. With V trimmed by 1 base and J by 7 bases, 7 bases remained unmatched. Nominal health characterized the donors when sampled, though unrecorded immune exposures were likely. This clone came up once. Its antigen is undetermined. The rearrangement joins TRBV25-1 to TRBJ2-2; 9 bases are a match to TRBD2. Sequences were obtained from PBMCs. The TCR was taken from a man between 18 and 35 years old in good health and CMV-seropositive. Here the CDR3 DNA reads TGTGCCAGCAGTGAATGGAGCGGGAGGAGGAACGGGGAGCTGTTTTTT. This encodes CASSEWSGRRNGELFF.